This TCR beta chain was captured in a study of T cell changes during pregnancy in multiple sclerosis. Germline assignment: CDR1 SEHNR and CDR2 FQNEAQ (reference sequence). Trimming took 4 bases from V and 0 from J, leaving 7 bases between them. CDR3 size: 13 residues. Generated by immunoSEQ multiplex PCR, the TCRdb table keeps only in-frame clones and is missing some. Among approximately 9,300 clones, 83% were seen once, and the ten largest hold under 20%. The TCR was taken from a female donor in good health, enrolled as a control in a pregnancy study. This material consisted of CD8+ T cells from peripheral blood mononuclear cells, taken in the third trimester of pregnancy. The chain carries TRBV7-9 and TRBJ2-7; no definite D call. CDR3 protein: CASSWALSYEQYF. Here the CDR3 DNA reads TGTGCCAGCAGCTGGGCACTCTCCTACGAGCAGTACTTC.